This entry describes one TCR beta chain. The repertoire was sequenced with immunoSEQ multiplex PCR; TCRdb's copy has only in-frame clones and lacks some. This sample has under 40,000 clones; roughly 91% occur once, and the top ten carry more than 13%. This sample is part of a study of blood T cell repertoires in COVID-19. The V segment lost 2 bases and the J segment 7 bases; nucleotides outside the gene matches: 5. This CDR3 region has 16 residues. The V gene's germline CDR1 is SGHTA and CDR2 FQGTGA. Sequences were obtained from peripheral blood. The gene calls are TRBV7-3 and TRBJ2-2; 12 bases map to TRBD1. The clonotype originates from a man aged 55 to 70 with active COVID-19. CDR3 bases: TGTGCCAGCAGCTTACAGGGACAGGGGGCTGGCGGGGAGCTGTTTTTT. Its translation is CASSLQGQGAGGELFF.